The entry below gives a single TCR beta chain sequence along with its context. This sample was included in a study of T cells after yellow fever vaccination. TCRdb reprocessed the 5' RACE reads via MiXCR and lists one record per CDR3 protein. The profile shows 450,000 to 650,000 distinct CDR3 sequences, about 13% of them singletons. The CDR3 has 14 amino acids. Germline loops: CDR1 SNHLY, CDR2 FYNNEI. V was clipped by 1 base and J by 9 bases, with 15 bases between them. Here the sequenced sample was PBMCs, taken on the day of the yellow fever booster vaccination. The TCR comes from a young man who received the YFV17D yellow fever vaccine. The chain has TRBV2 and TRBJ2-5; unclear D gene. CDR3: CASSEEEPGPPQYF. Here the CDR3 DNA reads TGTGCCAGCAGTGAAGAAGAGCCGGGCCCCCCCCAGTACTTC.